This TCR beta chain was sequenced for a study of blood T cell repertoires in COVID-19. Study as a whole: The samples span acute and convalescent COVID-19 from the United States, Italy and Spain.

The repertoire was sequenced with immunoSEQ multiplex PCR; TCRdb's copy has only in-frame clones and lacks some. The table lists 150,000 to 200,000 clones, around four fifths of them singletons, with less than 3.5% in the top ten. The CDR3 extends over 18 amino acids. Per the germline V gene, CDR1 is SSHAT and CDR2 is FNYEAQ (reference sequence). The junction had 5 bases not matched to a gene; V was cut back by 1 base and J by 0 bases. Seattle researchers signed up patients amid active infection and tracked them longitudinally. This chain connects TRBV7-7 to TRBJ2-1, with 11 bases fitting TRBD2. Input material: peripheral blood. The receptor comes from a woman of 80 years or more with COVID-19, enrolled during active disease. The DNA of the CDR3 is TGTGCCAGCAGCTTAGAACTAGCGGGAGCCCCCTCCTACAATGAGCAGTTCTTC. It is translated as CASSLELAGAPSYNEQFF.